One and the same sample provided the 25 T cell receptor beta chains below, sequenced in a study of cytomegalovirus exposure and HLA in healthy donors. Use of 60 Vbeta and 13 Jbeta primers characterized the PCR. Only in-frame clones appear in the TCRdb table, and some are missing; sequencing was by immunoSEQ multiplex PCR. The profile shows more than 95,000 clones, 64% of them singletons. Sequences were obtained from PBMCs. The source is a man aged 55 to 70 in good health and CMV-seronegative.

This chain joins TRBV19 and TRBJ1-5; TRBD1 agrees at 7 bases. The CDR3 length is 16 residues. CDR1 is LNHDA and CDR2 is SQIVND in the germline V gene (reference sequence). After removal of 1 base from V and 6 bases from J, the junction contained 9 bases not matched to a gene. CDR3 amino acids: CASSIGANRGIQPQHF. As DNA, the CDR3 is TGTGCCAGTAGTATAGGGGCAAACAGGGGAATTCAGCCCCAGCATTTT.

The V call is TRBV5-1, the J call TRBJ2-5; D possibly corresponds to TRBD1 (5 bases). This CDR3 spans 14 amino acids. V was clipped by 4 bases and J by 1 base, with 11 bases between them. CDR1 and CDR2 (germline): SGHRS, YFSETQ. The CDR3 DNA sequence: TGCGCCAGCAGCCTAGAACAGGTCCAAGAGACCCAGTACTTC. Encoded protein: CASSLEQVQETQYF. Combining the CDR3 with reference TRBV5-1 and TRBJ2-5 gives the whole variable domain KAGVTQTPRYLIKTRGQQVTLSCSPISGHRSVSWYQQTPGQGLQFLFEYFSETQRNKGNFPGRFSGRQFSNSRSEMNVSTLELGDSALYLCASSLEQVQETQYFGPGTRLLVL.

This clone showed up just once. The CDR3 coding sequence is TGTGCCAGCAGCCCGGGGACAGCTGAAGCTTTCTTT. It encodes CASSPGTAEAFF. The J gene is TRBJ1-1, the V gene TRBV7-9; 7 bases are a match to TRBD1. The trim removed 5 bases at V and 6 bases at J, leaving 3 bases unmatched. CDR3 length equals 12 residues. In germline, CDR1 is SEHNR, CDR2 FQNEAQ (reference sequence).

V and J are TRBV7-3 and TRBJ2-2, with D possibly being TRBD2 (5 bases). Germline V gene sequence: CDR1 SGHTA, CDR2 FQGTGA. Trimming pared 5 bases from V and 4 bases from J, leaving 8 bases between. The CDR3 consists of 13 residues. The CDR3 DNA reads TGTGCCAGCAGCGGAGAGGGCACCGGGGAGCTGTTTTTT. It specifies CASSGEGTGELFF.

The chain carries TRBV5-5 and TRBJ1-2, with 7 bases identical to TRBD1. The CDR3 extends over 13 amino acids. Germline CDR1 and CDR2: SGHKS and YYEKEE (reference sequence). V dropped 1 base and J dropped 7; count of bases not matched to a gene: 4. CDR3 protein: CASSLTGVLGYTF. CDR3 nucleotides: TGTGCCAGCAGCTTGACAGGGGTTCTTGGCTACACCTTC.

The chain is built from TRBV7-9 and TRBJ1-5, with TRBD1 as a possible D gene (5 bases). From germline, CDR1 is SEHNR and CDR2 FQNEAQ (reference sequence). V lost 5 bases to trimming and J lost 1 base, with 9 bases between them. The CDR3 length is 14 residues. CDR3 nucleotides: TGTGCCAGCAGCGCCGGGGGGAGCAATCAGCCCCAGCATTTT. Translated: CASSAGGSNQPQHF.

The chain links TRBV18 to TRBJ2-3; a possible D gene is TRBD1 (5 bases). Germline CDR1 KGHSH, CDR2 LQKENI. V lost 2 bases, J lost 4 bases, and 13 bases lay in between. CDR3 length: 15 amino acids. CDR3 sequence reads: CASSPAQGRADTQYF. The CDR3 DNA sequence: TGTGCCAGCTCACCAGCCCAGGGTCGGGCAGATACGCAGTATTTT.

V and J are TRBV19 and TRBJ2-6, with TRBD1 matching over 9 bases. The CDR3 contains 18 residues. Germline V gene data show CDR1 as LNHDA and CDR2 as SQIVND (reference sequence). The trim removed 5 bases at V and 1 base at J, leaving 9 bases unmatched. The CDR3 sequence is CASSPWDRAGSGANVLTF. The CDR3 region has the DNA TGTGCCAGTAGTCCCTGGGACAGGGCTGGGTCTGGGGCCAACGTCCTGACTTTC.

This clone was counted between two and nine times. V is TRBV6-6 and J is TRBJ1-5; D remains unclear. CDR1 and CDR2 (germline): MNHNY, SVGAGI (reference sequence). The CDR3 has 12 residues. The V and J ends lost 10 bases and 0 bases respectively, with 7 bases between them. For the CDR3, the DNA is TGTGCCATCCACTCTAGCAATCAGCCCCAGCATTTT. It yields the protein CAIHSSNQPQHF.

This sequence joins TRBV5-1 and TRBJ2-7; the match to TRBD1 covers 8 bases. Germline V gene lookup returns CDR1 SGHRS and CDR2 YFSETQ. Trimming took 5 bases from V and 2 from J; bases not matched to a gene: 9. The length of the CDR3 is 15 residues. CDR3 bases: TGCGCCAGCAGTTACGGACAGGGACAAGCCTACGAGCAGTACTTC. It translates to CASSYGQGQAYEQYF.

This clone was observed a few times. The chain is built from TRBV18 and TRBJ1-5; the match to TRBD1 covers 9 bases. V was pared by 4 bases and J by 2 bases, with 6 bases of the junction left unmatched. Germline CDR1 reads KGHSH; CDR2 reads LQKENI. The CDR3 length is 16 residues. The CDR3 DNA reads TGTGCCAGCTCACTAGGACAGGGGCGGGGCAATCAGCCCCAGCATTTT. Translating gives CASSLGQGRGNQPQHF.

DNA of the CDR3: TGTGCCACCAGCCTAAGGACAGGGGGCGGCACTGAAGCTTTCTTT. Amino acid sequence: CATSLRTGGGTEAFF. The chain couples TRBV15 to TRBJ1-1; the match to TRBD1 covers 11 bases. V shed 5 bases, J shed 4 bases, and the junction held 6 bases outside the gene matches. This CDR3 comprises 15 residues. Germline V gene data show CDR1 as LNHNV and CDR2 as YYDKDF (reference sequence).

The V and J genes are TRBV6-5 and TRBJ1-6, with 7 bases lining up with TRBD1. The CDR3 is 14 amino acids. Trimming removed 4 bases from V and 9 bases from J; junction bases left unmatched: 6. CDR1 and CDR2 (germline): MNHEY, SVGAGI. CDR3: CASSWTTGFSPLHF. Here the CDR3 DNA reads TGTGCCAGCAGTTGGACGACAGGGTTTTCACCCCTCCACTTT.

Of note for this clone: The same CDR3 also results from other DNA sequences found in this sample. The chain is built from TRBV11-3 and TRBJ2-2, with D maybe TRBD2 (5 bases). This CDR3 is 15 amino acids long. The ends were cut back, 8 bases at V and 6 bases at J, with 19 bases in the middle. CDR1 is SGHNT, CDR2 YENEEA, per germline. CDR3 bases: TGTGCCAGCGCCCGTAGTGGGAGTAACCCCGGGGAGCTGTTTTTT. Translating gives CASARSGSNPGELFF.

This clone was picked up a small number of times. The chain couples TRBV30 to TRBJ1-1, with a possible D match to TRBD1 (6 bases). The CDR3 has 14 amino acids. The germline gives CDR1 GTSNPN, CDR2 SVGIG (reference sequence). V was trimmed by 3 bases and J by 0 bases, leaving 11 bases between them. The CDR3 DNA follows: TGTGCCTGGAGCCGGGACACAATGAACACTGAAGCTTTCTTT. Its protein is CAWSRDTMNTEAFF.

The rearrangement joins TRBV6-1 to TRBJ2-1; maybe TRBD1 (5 bases). Per the germline V gene, CDR1 is MNHNS and CDR2 is SASEGT. Trimming pared 3 bases from V and 4 bases from J, leaving 7 bases between. The CDR3 spans 13 residues. As DNA, the CDR3 is TGTGCCAGCAGTGACAGGGAATACAATGAGCAGTTCTTC. This codes for CASSDREYNEQFF.

The chain links TRBV7-3 to TRBJ1-5, with a tentative D call TRBD1 (5 bases). The length of the CDR3 is 13 residues. Trimming stripped 2 bases from V and 5 bases from J, with 7 bases between. Germline CDR1 SGHTA, CDR2 FQGTGA. CDR3 region: CASSLGADQPQHF. The DNA of the CDR3 is TGTGCCAGCAGCTTAGGGGCAGATCAGCCCCAGCATTTT.

V is TRBV7-2 and J is TRBJ2-2; the D gene is possibly TRBD2 (5 bases). Trimming stripped 1 base from V and 7 bases from J, with 13 bases between. The germline V gene encodes CDR1 SGHTA and CDR2 FQGNSA. CDR3 length: 15 residues. CDR3 in amino acids: CASSLGAWESGELFF. The CDR3 DNA reads TGTGCCAGCAGCTTAGGGGCTTGGGAGAGCGGGGAGCTGTTTTTT. Full variable domain (remainder filled in from reference TRBV7-2 and TRBJ2-2): GAGVSQSPSNKVTEKGKDVELRCDPISGHTALYWYRQSLGQGLEFLIYFQGNSAPDKSGLPSDRFSAERTGGSVSTLTIQRTQQEDSAVYLCASSLGAWESGELFFGEGSRLTVL.

V gene TRBV18 combines with J gene TRBJ1-5, with 8 bases that match TRBD1. J lost 2 bases, V lost 5 bases, and 14 bases had no gene match. Germline CDR1 and CDR2: KGHSH and LQKENI. The CDR3 covers 18 residues. CDR3 residues: CASSISLRTGGGNQPQHF. The CDR3 nucleotides are TGTGCCAGCTCAATTAGCCTACGAACAGGGGGTGGCAATCAGCCCCAGCATTTT.

This clone was seen a few times. The chain recombines TRBV7-2 with TRBJ2-7; the match to TRBD2 covers 8 bases. V was pared by 6 bases and J by 0 bases, with 7 bases of the junction left unmatched. The CDR3 spans 15 residues. Germline CDR1 reads SGHTA; CDR2 reads FQGNSA. CDR3 nucleotides: TGTGCCAGCAGTTTTATAGCGGGGCCCTCCTACGAGCAGTACTTC. This codes for CASSFIAGPSYEQYF.

This chain uses TRBV19 with TRBJ2-3; D gene unclear. Per germline, CDR1 LNHDA and CDR2 SQIVND (reference sequence). Trimming took 1 base from V and 5 from J, leaving 7 bases between them. The CDR3 has 13 residues. Here the CDR3 reads CASSIAPRDTQYF. CDR3 sequence (DNA): TGTGCCAGTAGTATAGCGCCGCGAGATACGCAGTATTTT. The entire variable domain, with the rest obtained from reference TRBV19 and TRBJ2-3, is as follows: DGGITQSPKYLFRKEGQNVTLSCEQNLNHDAMYWYRQDPGQGLRLIYYSQIVNDFQKGDIAEGYSVSREKKESFPLTVTSAQKNPTAFYLCASSIAPRDTQYFGPGTRLTVL.

This clone was picked up a small number of times. This chain joins TRBV5-1 and TRBJ1-1; TRBD1 aligns across 7 bases. Unmatched junction bases numbered 7, after V lost 0 bases and J lost 5 bases. The CDR3 runs 15 residues. CDR1 and CDR2 from the germline V gene are SGHRS and YFSETQ. CDR3 in amino acids: CASSLVRRGQTEAFF. The CDR3 coding sequence is TGCGCCAGCAGCTTGGTAAGGAGGGGGCAAACTGAAGCTTTCTTT.

The chain carries TRBV18 and TRBJ2-6, with 10 bases that match TRBD2. CDR3 length equals 17 residues. V shed 3 bases and J 3 bases; nucleotides not matched to a gene: 5. Germline CDR1 KGHSH, CDR2 LQKENI. For the CDR3, the DNA is TGTGCCAGCTCACCTAGCGGGAGGAGAGGTGGGGCCAACGTCCTGACTTTC. It encodes CASSPSGRRGGANVLTF.

The rearrangement uses TRBV2 and TRBJ2-7, with a tentative D call TRBD2 (6 bases). Trimming stripped 6 bases from V and 2 bases from J, with 8 bases between. The CDR3 spans 12 residues. Per the germline V gene, CDR1 is SNHLY and CDR2 is FYNNEI. This CDR3 reads CASRGGPYEQYF. The CDR3 DNA sequence: TGTGCCAGCAGAGGAGGGCCCTACGAGCAGTACTTC.

This rearrangement joins TRBV7-2 to TRBJ2-2; possibly TRBD2 for D (6 bases). There are 17 residues in the CDR3. CDR1 is SGHTA and CDR2 is FQGNSA in the germline V gene. V was clipped by 6 bases and J by 7 bases, with 24 bases between them. The CDR3 loop is CASRKKTGGLIGGELFF. DNA for the CDR3: TGTGCCAGCAGAAAAAAAACAGGAGGGCTAATCGGCGGGGAGCTGTTTTTT. The full variable domain, its missing parts supplied by reference TRBV7-2 and TRBJ2-2, is GAGVSQSPSNKVTEKGKDVELRCDPISGHTALYWYRQSLGQGLEFLIYFQGNSAPDKSGLPSDRFSAERTGGSVSTLTIQRTQQEDSAVYLCASRKKTGGLIGGELFFGEGSRLTVL.